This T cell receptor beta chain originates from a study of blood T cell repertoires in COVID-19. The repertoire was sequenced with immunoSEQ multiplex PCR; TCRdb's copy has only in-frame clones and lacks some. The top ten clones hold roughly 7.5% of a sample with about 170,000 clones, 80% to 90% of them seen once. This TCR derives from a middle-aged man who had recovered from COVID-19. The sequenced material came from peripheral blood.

As DNA, the CDR3 is TGTGCCAGCAGCGTAGGGGTGACAGGGGATATTGACGATACGCAGTATTTT. Its translation is CASSVGVTGDIDDTQYF. This chain joins TRBV9 and TRBJ2-3, with 8 bases that match TRBD1. CDR1 is SGDLS, CDR2 YYNGEE, per germline. The CDR3 is 17 residues long. V gave up 0 bases and J gave up 6 bases; unmatched junction bases: 12.